This T cell receptor (beta chain) was identified in a study of identical twins. The study, taken as a whole, reports: Twin-shared out-of-frame alpha sequences were enriched for low generation probability.

V lost 1 base, J lost 4 bases, and 8 bases lay in between. Germline V gene sequence: CDR1 SGHAT, CDR2 FQNNGV. CDR3 length equals 13 residues. Unique molecular identifiers were in the cDNA, with template-switch universal primer binding. TCRdb processed the 5' RACE reads anew with MiXCR; each CDR3 protein has one entry. The table shows approximately 500,000 distinct CDR3 sequences, with 24% occurring only once. Worth noting for this clonotype: Its antigen is undetermined.

The data also belong to a second study, concerning T cells expressing NK-cell markers. Per that study: These clonotypes also led the CD3+CD56-NKG2C+ fraction in a handful of donors. HCMV specificity of the expanded NKG2C+ T cell clones was not established.

This sequence joins TRBV11-2 and TRBJ2-7; the D is unclear. The receptor was derived from a woman aged 18-29 years in good health. Sample: CD4+ T cells sorted from blood. This CDR3 is CASSLGPPYEQYF. The CDR3 bases are TGTGCCAGCAGCTTAGGTCCCCCGTACGAGCAGTACTTC.